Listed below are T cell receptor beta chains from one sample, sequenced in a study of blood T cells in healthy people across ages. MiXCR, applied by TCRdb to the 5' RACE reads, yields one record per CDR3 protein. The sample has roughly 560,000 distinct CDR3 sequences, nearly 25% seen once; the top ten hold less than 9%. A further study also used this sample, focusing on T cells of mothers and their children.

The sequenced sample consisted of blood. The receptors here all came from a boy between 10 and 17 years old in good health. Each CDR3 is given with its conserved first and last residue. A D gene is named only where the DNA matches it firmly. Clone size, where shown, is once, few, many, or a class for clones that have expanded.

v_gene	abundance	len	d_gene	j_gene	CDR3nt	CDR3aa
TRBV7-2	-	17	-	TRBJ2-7	TGTGCCAGCAGCTTGTCGGGGGAGGGGGCCAGCTCCTACGAGCAGTACTTC	CASSLSGEGASSYEQYF
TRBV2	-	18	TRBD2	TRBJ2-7	TGTGCCAGCAGCGATTTGTTAGGGACTAGCGGGAGAAGTTACGAGCAGTACTTC	CASSDLLGTSGRSYEQYF
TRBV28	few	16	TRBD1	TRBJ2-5	TGTGCCAGCAGCGCGGACTCGACAGGGGAGTGGGAGACCCAGTACTTC	CASSADSTGEWETQYF
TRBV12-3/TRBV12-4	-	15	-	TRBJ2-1	TGTGCCAGCAGTCTAGACTCCCCTTCTTACAATGAGCAGTTCTTC	CASSLDSPSYNEQFF
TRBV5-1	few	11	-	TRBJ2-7	TGCGCCAGCAGCCACATTCACGAGCAGTACTTC	CASSHIHEQYF
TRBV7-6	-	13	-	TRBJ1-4	TGTGCCAGCAGCTTAGCGCTGGGGGAAAAACTGTTTTTT	CASSLALGEKLFF
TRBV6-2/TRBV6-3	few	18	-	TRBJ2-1	TGTGCCAGCAGGCCCTGGGGTTTTGAGGGAGGCTCCTACAATGAGCAGTTCTTC	CASRPWGFEGGSYNEQFF
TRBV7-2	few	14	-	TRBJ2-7	TGTGCCAGCAGCTTAGGGGGCCAGAACTACGAGCAGTACTTC	CASSLGGQNYEQYF
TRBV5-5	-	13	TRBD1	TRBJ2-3	TGTGCCAGCAGCCGACAGGGGGCGGATACGCAGTATTTT	CASSRQGADTQYF
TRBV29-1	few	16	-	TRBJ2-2	TGCAGCGTTGAAGGCTACCACCCCTCTAGCACCGGGGAGCTGTTTTTT	CSVEGYHPSSTGELFF
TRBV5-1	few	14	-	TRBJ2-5	TGCGCCAGCAGCGGATCGGCCAGTAAAGAGACCCAGTACTTC	CASSGSASKETQYF
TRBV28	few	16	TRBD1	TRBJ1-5	TGTGCCAGCAGTTTTCGCCCACAGGGGGGCAATCAGCCCCAGCATTTT	CASSFRPQGGNQPQHF
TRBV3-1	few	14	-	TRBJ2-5	TGTGCCAGCAGCCACCGGGACGGGTGGGAGACCCAGTACTTC	CASSHRDGWETQYF
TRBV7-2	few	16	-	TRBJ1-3	TGTGCCAGCAGCCCCGCGGGGGGCCTCGCTGGAAGCACCATATATTTT	CASSPAGGLAGSTIYF
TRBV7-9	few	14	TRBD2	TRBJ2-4	TGTGCCAGCAGCTCTCACTTAGCGGGAAACATTCAGTACTTC	CASSSHLAGNIQYF
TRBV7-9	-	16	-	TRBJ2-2	TGTGCCAGCAGCTTAAGCCTGGGGCCGAACACCGGGGAGCTGTTTTTT	CASSLSLGPNTGELFF
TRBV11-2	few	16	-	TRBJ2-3	TGTGCCAGCAGCTTAGTTGGGTTCGGTAGCACAGATACGCAGTATTTT	CASSLVGFGSTDTQYF
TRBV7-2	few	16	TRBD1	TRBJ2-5	TGTGCCAGCAGCTTTGACCTAGGACAGGGGGCAGAGACCCAGTACTTC	CASSFDLGQGAETQYF
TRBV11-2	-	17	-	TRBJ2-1	TGTGCCAGCAGCTTAGGTGGGTCGGGCCGGACCTACAATGAGCAGTTCTTC	CASSLGGSGRTYNEQFF
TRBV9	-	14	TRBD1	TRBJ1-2	TGTGCCAGCAGCCCTGAGGACAGGGAATATGGCTACACCTTC	CASSPEDREYGYTF
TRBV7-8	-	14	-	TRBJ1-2	TGTGCCAGCAGCTTAGTTCGCCAGAACTATGGCTACACCTTC	CASSLVRQNYGYTF
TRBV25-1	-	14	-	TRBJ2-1	TGTGCCAGCAGTGGGCTGCGACAGGAGAATGAGCAGTTCTTC	CASSGLRQENEQFF
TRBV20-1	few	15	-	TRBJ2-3	TGCAGTGCCCTCCCCGACTCAACTAGCACAGATACGCAGTATTTT	CSALPDSTSTDTQYF
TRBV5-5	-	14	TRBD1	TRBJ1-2	TGTGCCAGCAGCGCGCTAACAGGGGGGGATGGCTACACCTTC	CASSALTGGDGYTF
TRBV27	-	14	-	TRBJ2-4	TGTGCCAGCAGTTTATCGCTACCTGGAAACATTCAGTACTTC	CASSLSLPGNIQYF
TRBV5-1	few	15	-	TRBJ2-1	TGCGCCAGCAGCTTCCAGGGTGTCAAATACAATGAGCAGTTCTTC	CASSFQGVKYNEQFF